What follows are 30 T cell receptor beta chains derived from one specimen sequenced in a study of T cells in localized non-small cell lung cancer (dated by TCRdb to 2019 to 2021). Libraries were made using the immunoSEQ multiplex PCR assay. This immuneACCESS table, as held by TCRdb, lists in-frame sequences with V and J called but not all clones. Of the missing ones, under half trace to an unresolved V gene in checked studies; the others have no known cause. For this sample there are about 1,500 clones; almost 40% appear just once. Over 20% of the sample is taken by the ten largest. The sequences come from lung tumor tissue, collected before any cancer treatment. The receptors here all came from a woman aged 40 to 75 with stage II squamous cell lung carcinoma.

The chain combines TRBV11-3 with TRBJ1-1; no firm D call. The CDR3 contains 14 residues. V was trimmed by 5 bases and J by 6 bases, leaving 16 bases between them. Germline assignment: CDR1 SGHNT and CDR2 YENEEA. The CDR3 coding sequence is TGTGCCAGCAGCCTAGGTCAGGTAAAGTCTGAAGCTTTCTTT. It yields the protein CASSLGQVKSEAFF. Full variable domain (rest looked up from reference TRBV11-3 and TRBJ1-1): EAGVVQSPRYKIIEKKQPVAFWCNPISGHNTLYWYLQNLGQGPELLIRYENEEAVDDSQLPKDRFSAERLKGVDSTLKIQPAELGDSAVYLCASSLGQVKSEAFFGQGTRLTVV.

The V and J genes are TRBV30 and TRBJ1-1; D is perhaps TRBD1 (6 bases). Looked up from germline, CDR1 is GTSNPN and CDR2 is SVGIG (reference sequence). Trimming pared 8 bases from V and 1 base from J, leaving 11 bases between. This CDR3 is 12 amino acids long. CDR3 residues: CAAGQTNTEAFF. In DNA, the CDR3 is TGTGCCGCCGGACAGACGAACACTGAAGCTTTCTTT.

In DNA, the CDR3 is TGCAGCGTCGGACGGGTCCCGAACACTGAAGCTTTCTTT. Translating gives CSVGRVPNTEAFF. The chain is built from TRBV29-1 and TRBJ1-1, with D uncertain. Between the trimmed V and J ends, which lost 6 bases and 1 base, there was a span of 12 bases. Germline CDR1 is SQVTM and CDR2 is ANQGSEA. CDR3 size: 13 residues.

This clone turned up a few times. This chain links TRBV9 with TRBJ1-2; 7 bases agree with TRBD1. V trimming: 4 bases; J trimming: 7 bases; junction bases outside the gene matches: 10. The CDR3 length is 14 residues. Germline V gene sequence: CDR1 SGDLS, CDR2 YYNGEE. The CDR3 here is CASSPAGTAFGYTF. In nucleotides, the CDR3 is TGTGCCAGCAGCCCAGCCGGGACAGCATTTGGCTACACCTTC.

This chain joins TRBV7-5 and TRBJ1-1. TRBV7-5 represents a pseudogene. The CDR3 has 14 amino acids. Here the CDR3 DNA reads TGTGCCAGCAGCTTCAGGACTTTAGGGGTGGGAGCTTTCTTT. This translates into CASSFRTLGVGAFF.

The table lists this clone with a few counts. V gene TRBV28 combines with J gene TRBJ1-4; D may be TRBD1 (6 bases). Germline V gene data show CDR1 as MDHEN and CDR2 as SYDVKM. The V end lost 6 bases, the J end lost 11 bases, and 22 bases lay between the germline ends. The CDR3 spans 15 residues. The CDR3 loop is CASRSYREGMRKLFF. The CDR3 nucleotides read TGTGCCAGCAGATCCTACAGGGAGGGGATGAGGAAACTGTTTTTT. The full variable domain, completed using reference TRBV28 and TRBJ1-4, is DVKVTQSSRYLVKRTGEKVFLECVQDMDHENMFWYRQDPGLGLRLIYFSYDVKMKEKGDIPEGYSVSREKKERFSLILESASTNQTSMYLCASRSYREGMRKLFFGSGTQLSVL.

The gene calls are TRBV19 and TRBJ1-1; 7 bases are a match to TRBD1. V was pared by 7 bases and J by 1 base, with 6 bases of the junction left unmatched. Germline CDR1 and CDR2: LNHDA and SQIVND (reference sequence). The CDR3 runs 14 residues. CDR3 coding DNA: TGTGCCAGTACCAGGACAGGATCGAACACTGAAGCTTTCTTT. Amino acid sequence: CASTRTGSNTEAFF.

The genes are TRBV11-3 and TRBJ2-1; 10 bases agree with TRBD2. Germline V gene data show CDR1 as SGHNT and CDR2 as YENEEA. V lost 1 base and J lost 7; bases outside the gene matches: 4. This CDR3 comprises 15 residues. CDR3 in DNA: TGTGCCAGCAGCTTAGGAGCGGGAGGGTTAAATGAGCAGTTCTTC. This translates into CASSLGAGGLNEQFF.

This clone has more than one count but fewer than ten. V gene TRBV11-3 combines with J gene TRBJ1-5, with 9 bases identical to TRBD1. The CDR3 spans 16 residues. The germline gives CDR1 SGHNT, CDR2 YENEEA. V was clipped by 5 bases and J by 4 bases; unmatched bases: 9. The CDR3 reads CASSPERGTGNQPQHF. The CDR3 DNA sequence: TGTGCCAGCAGCCCCGAGCGAGGGACAGGGAATCAGCCCCAGCATTTT.

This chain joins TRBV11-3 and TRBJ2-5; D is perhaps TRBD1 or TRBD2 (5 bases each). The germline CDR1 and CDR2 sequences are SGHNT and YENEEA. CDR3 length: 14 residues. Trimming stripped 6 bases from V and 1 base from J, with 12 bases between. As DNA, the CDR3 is TGTGCCAGCAGGGCTGGGACGGCCCAAGAGACCCAGTACTTC. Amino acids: CASRAGTAQETQYF.

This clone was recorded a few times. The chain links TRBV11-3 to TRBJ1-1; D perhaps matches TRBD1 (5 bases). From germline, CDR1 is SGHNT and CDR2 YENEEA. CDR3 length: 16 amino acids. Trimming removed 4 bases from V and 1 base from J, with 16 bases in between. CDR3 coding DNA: TGTGCCAGCAGCTCTACTGGTGGGGGACCGAACACTGAAGCTTTCTTT. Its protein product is CASSSTGGGPNTEAFF.

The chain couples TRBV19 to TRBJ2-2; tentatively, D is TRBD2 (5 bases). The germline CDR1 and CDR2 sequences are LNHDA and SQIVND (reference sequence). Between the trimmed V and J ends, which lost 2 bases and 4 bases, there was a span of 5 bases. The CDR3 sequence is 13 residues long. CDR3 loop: CASSILATGELFF. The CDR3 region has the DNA TGTGCCAGTAGTATACTAGCCACCGGGGAGCTGTTTTTT.

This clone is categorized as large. The DNA of the CDR3 is TGTGCCAGCCAGTACCGGGGCAATCAGCCCCAGCATTTT. It yields the protein CASQYRGNQPQHF. The chain couples TRBV28 to TRBJ1-5; D call uncertain. In germline, CDR1 is MDHEN, CDR2 SYDVKM. CDR3 length: 13 amino acids. V lost 8 bases, J lost 2 bases, and 10 bases lay in between.

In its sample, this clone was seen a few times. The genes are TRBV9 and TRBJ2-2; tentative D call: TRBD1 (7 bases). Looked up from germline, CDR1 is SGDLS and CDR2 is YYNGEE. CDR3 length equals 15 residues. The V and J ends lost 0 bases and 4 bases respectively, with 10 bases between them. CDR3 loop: CASSVGQGGTGELFF. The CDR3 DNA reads TGTGCCAGCAGCGTAGGGCAGGGGGGCACCGGGGAGCTGTTTTTT. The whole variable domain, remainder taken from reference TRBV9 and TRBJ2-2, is DSGVTQTPKHLITATGQRVTLRCSPRSGDLSVYWYQQSLDQGLQFLIQYYNGEERAKGNILERFSAQQFPDLHSELNLSSLELGDSALYFCASSVGQGGTGELFFGEGSRLTVL.

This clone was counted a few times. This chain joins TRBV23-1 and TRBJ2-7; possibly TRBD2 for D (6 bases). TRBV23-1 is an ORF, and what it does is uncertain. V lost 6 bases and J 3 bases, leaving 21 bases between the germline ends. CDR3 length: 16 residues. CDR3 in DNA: TGCGCCAGCAGCCATATAGTTGAGACTAGGGTCTACGAGCAGTACTTC. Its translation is CASSHIVETRVYEQYF.

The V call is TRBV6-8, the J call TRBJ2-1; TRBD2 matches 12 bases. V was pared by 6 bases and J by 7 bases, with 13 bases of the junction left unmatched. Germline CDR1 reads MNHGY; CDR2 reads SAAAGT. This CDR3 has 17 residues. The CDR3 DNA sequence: TGTGCCAGCAGCCCCACCCCGACTAGCGGGAGAGCGAATGAGCAGTTCTTC. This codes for CASSPTPTSGRANEQFF.

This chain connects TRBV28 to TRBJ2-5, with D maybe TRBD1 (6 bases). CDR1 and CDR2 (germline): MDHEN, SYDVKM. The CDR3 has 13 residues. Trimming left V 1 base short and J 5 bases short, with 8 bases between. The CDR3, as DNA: TGTGCCAGCAGTTTATCTAGGGGGGAGACCCAGTACTTC. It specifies CASSLSRGETQYF.

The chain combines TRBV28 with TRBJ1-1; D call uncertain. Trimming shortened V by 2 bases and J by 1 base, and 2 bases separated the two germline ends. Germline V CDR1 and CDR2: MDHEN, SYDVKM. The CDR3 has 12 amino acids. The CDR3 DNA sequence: TGTGCCAGCAGTTTAAGGAACACTGAAGCTTTCTTT. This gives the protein CASSLRNTEAFF.

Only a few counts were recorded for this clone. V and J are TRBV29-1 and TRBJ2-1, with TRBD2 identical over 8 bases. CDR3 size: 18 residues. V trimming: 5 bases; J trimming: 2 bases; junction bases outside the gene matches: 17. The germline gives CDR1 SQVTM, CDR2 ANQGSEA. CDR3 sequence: CSVLGLAQTTGAYNEQFF. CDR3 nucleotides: TGCAGCGTTCTAGGACTAGCCCAAACAACGGGCGCCTACAATGAGCAGTTCTTC.

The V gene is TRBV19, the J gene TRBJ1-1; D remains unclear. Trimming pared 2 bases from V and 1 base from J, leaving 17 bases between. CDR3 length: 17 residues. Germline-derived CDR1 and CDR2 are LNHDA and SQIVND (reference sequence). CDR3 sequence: CASSIRAPRLTNTEAFF. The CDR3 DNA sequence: TGTGCCAGTAGTATACGGGCCCCCCGACTGACGAACACTGAAGCTTTCTTT.

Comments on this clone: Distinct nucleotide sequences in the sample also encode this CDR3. The CDR3 coding sequence is TGTGCCAGCAGTTTGAGAAGCAATCAGCCCCAGCATTTT. Protein product: CASSLRSNQPQHF. The rearrangement links TRBV28 to TRBJ1-5; D unresolved. The length of the CDR3 is 13 residues. V lost 3 bases and J lost 1, with 4 bases in between. The germline V gene has CDR1 MDHEN and CDR2 SYDVKM. Combining the CDR3 with reference TRBV28 and TRBJ1-5 gives the whole variable domain DVKVTQSSRYLVKRTGEKVFLECVQDMDHENMFWYRQDPGLGLRLIYFSYDVKMKEKGDIPEGYSVSREKKERFSLILESASTNQTSMYLCASSLRSNQPQHFGDGTRLSIL.

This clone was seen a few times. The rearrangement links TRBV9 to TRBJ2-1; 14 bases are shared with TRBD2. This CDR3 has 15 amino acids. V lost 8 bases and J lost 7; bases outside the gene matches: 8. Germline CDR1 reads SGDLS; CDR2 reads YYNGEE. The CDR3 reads CASGGLAGVLNEQFF. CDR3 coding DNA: TGTGCCAGTGGGGGACTAGCGGGAGTCTTGAATGAGCAGTTCTTC.

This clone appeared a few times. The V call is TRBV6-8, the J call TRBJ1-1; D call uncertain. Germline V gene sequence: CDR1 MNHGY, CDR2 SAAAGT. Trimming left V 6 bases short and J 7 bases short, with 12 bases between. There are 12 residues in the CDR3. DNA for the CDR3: TGTGCCAGCAGCCGCGCTGGGCTTGAAGCTTTCTTT. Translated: CASSRAGLEAFF.

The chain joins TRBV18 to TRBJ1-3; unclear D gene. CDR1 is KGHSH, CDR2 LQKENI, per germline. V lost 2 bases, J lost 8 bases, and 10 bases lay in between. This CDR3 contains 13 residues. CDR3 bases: TGTGCCAGCTCACCAAGGACCCGGGACACCATATATTTT. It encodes CASSPRTRDTIYF.

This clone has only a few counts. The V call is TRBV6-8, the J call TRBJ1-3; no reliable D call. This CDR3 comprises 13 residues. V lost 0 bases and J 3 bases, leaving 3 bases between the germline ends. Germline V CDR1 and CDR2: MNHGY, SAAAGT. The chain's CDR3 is CASSYSGGNTIYF. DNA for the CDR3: TGTGCCAGCAGTTACTCTGGTGGAAACACCATATATTTT.

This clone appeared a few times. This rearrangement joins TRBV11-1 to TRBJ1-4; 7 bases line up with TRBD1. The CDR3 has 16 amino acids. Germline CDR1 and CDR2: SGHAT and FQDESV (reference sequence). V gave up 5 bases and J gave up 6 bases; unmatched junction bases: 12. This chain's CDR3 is CASSPNSGTADEKLFF. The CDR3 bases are TGTGCCAGCAGCCCAAACTCCGGGACAGCAGATGAAAAACTGTTTTTT. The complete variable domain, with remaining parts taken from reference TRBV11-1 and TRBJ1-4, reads EAEVAQSPRYKITEKSQAVAFWCDPISGHATLYWYRQILGQGPELLVQFQDESVVDDSQLPKDRFSAERLKGVDSTLKIQPAELGDSAMYLCASSPNSGTADEKLFFGSGTQLSVL.

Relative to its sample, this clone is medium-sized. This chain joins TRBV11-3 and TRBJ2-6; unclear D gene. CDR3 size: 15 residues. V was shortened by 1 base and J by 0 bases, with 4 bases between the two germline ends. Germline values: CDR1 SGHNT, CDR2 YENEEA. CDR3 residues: CASSLGGSGANVLTF. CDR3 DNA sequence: TGTGCCAGCAGCTTAGGGGGCTCTGGGGCCAACGTCCTGACTTTC.

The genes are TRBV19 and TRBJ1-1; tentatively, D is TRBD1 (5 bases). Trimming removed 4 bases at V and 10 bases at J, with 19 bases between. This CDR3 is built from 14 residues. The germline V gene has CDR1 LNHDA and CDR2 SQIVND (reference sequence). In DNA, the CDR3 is TGTGCCAGTAGTAGTCGGGGGTCTCGCGATCCAGCTTTCTTT. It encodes CASSSRGSRDPAFF.

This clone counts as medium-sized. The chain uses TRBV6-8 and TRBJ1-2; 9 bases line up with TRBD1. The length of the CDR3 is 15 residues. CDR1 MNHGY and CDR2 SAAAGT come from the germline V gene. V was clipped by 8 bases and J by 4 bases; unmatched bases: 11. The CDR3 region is CASRWEDRGSYGYTF. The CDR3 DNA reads TGTGCCAGCCGCTGGGAGGACAGGGGCTCCTATGGCTACACCTTC.

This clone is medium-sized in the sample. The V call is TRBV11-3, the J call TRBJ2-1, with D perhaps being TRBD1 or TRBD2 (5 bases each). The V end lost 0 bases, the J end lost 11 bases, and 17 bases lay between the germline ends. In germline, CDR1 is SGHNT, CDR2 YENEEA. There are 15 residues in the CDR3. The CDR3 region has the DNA TGTGCCAGCAGCTTAGAAGGGGACGCCTTTTGGAAGCAGTTCTTC. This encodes CASSLEGDAFWKQFF.